This is a list of T cell receptor beta chains from one sample in a study of vaccination and CD4 T cells after COVID-19. Via MiXCR, TCRdb re-called the PCR reads, giving one row per CDR3 protein. The sample contains about 27,000 distinct CDR3 sequences, approximately 62% of which appear only once. Their antigens remain unidentified. The sequencing here drew on CD4+ T cells from blood, cultured in vitro, taken after SARS-CoV-2 vaccination. The source is a human donor who received a COVID-19 vaccine. Both conserved end residues are trimmed from each CDR3. Each record gives: V gene, CDR3 protein.

V gene: TRBV7-2
CDR3 protein: ASSLSRGSSTDTQY

V gene: TRBV2
CDR3 protein: ASSANRAYGYT

V gene: TRBV27
CDR3 protein: ASSFRRGARTGELF

V gene: TRBV20-1
CDR3 protein: SALDKHNSPLH

V gene: TRBV15
CDR3 protein: ATSRDRGPSNQPQH

V gene: TRBV30
CDR3 protein: AWSPDRNTEAF

V gene: TRBV7-2
CDR3 protein: ASSLVGRSNQPQH

V gene: TRBV6-1
CDR3 protein: ASNRAGVGYEQY

V gene: TRBV7-8
CDR3 protein: ASSNPLRHRRDTDTQY

V gene: TRBV12-3/TRBV12-4
CDR3 protein: ASSPTGVKGYT

V gene: TRBV5-1
CDR3 protein: ASSPQTGFNTEAF

V gene: TRBV11-3
CDR3 protein: ASRKRGVTEAF

V gene: TRBV2
CDR3 protein: ASSPQILQPQH

V gene: TRBV19
CDR3 protein: ASSTGGDEQY

V gene: TRBV20-1
CDR3 protein: SARWSRPRTDEQY

V gene: TRBV20-1
CDR3 protein: SAMLVEADSGANVLT

V gene: TRBV10-3
CDR3 protein: AISPGSYEQY

V gene: TRBV5-1
CDR3 protein: ASSSAGGLGEQY

V gene: TRBV20-1
CDR3 protein: SARDPAQGNYGYT

V gene: TRBV12-3/TRBV12-4
CDR3 protein: ASSLVGGRSDTQY

V gene: TRBV19
CDR3 protein: ATIASTDTQY

V gene: TRBV20-1
CDR3 protein: SARDKGRGGIYEQY

V gene: TRBV5-6
CDR3 protein: ASSFRGTGFLETQY

V gene: TRBV10-3
CDR3 protein: AISEEPTGLIGNEQF

V gene: TRBV10-3
CDR3 protein: AISARTGLDEQY

V gene: TRBV7-9
CDR3 protein: ASSPRPGSDYGYT

V gene: TRBV20-1
CDR3 protein: SARAGGNGYT

V gene: TRBV5-3
CDR3 protein: ASSMENYGYT